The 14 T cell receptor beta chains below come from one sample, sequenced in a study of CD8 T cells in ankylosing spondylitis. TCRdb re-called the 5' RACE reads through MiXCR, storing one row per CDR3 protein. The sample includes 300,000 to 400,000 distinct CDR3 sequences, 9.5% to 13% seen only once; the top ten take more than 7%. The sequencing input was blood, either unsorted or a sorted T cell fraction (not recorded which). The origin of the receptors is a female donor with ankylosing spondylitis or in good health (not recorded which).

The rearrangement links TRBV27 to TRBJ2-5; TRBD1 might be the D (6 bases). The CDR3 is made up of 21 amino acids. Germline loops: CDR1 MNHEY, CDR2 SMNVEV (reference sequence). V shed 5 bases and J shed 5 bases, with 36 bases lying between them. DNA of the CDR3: TGTGCCAGCAGTCCCACCCCGTGGCAGGGACACCCCCTTGATTTGAGTGAGACCCAGTACTTC. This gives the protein CASSPTPWQGHPLDLSETQYF.

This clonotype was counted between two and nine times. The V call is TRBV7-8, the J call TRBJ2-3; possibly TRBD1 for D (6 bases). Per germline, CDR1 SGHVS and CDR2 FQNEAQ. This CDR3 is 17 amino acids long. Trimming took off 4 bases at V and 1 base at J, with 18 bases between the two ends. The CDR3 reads CASSYNAQGKGTDTQYF. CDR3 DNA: TGTGCCAGCAGCTACAACGCTCAGGGGAAGGGCACAGATACGCAGTATTTT.

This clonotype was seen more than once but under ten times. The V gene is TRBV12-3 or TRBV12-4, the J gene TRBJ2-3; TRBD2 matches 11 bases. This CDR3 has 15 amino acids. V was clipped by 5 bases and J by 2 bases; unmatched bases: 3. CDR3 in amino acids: CASSTTSGATDTQYF. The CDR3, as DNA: TGTGCCAGCAGTACGACTAGCGGGGCCACAGATACGCAGTATTTT.

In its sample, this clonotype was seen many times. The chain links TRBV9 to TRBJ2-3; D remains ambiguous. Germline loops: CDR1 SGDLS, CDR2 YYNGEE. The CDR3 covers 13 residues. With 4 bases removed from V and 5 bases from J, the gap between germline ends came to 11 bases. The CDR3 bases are TGTGCCAGCAGCCAATTCCTAGGAGATACGCAGTATTTT. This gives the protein CASSQFLGDTQYF.

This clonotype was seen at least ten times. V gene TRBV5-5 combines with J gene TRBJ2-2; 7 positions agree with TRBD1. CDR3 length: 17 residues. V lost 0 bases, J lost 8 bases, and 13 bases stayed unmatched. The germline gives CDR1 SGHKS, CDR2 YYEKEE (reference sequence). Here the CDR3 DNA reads TGTGCCAGCAGCTTGGGCGGTCGGGACAGACGAGGTGGGGAGCTGTTTTTT. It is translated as CASSLGGRDRRGGELFF.

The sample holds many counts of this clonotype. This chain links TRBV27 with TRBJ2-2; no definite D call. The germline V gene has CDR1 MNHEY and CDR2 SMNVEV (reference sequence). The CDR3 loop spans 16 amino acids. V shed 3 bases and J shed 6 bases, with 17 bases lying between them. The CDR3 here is CASSLSWAAYAGELFF. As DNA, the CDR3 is TGTGCCAGCAGTTTGAGCTGGGCTGCGTACGCCGGGGAGCTGTTTTTT.

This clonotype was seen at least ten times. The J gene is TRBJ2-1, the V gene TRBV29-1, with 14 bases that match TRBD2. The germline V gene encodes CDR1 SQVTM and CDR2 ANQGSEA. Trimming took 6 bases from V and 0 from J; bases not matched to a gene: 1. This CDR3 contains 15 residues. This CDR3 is CSVGTSGSSYNEQFF. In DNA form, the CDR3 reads TGCAGCGTCGGGACTAGCGGGAGCTCCTACAATGAGCAGTTCTTC.

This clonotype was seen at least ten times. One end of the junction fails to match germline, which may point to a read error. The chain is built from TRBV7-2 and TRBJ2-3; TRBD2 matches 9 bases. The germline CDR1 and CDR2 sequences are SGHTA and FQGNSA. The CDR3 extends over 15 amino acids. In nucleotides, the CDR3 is TGTGCCAGCAGCATAGCGGGAGTCGGGGTAGATACGCAGTATTTT. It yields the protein CASSIAGVGVDTQYF.

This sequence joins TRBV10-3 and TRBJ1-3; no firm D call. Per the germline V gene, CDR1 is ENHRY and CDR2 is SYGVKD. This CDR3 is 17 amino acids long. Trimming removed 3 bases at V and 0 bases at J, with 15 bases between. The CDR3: CAISDPDGKDSGNTIYF. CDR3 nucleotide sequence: TGTGCCATCAGTGATCCGGACGGCAAAGACTCTGGAAACACCATATATTTT.

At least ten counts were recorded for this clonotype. This CDR3 reads CASSSVGGLDNEQFF. In DNA form, the CDR3 reads TGTGCCAGCAGCTCCGTAGGGGGACTAGACAATGAGCAGTTCTTC. V and J are TRBV7-2 and TRBJ2-1; 8 bases are a match to TRBD2. CDR1 and CDR2 (germline): SGHTA, FQGNSA. The V gene end was trimmed by 4 bases and the J gene end by 5 bases; junction bases not matched to a gene: 7. This CDR3 comprises 15 residues.

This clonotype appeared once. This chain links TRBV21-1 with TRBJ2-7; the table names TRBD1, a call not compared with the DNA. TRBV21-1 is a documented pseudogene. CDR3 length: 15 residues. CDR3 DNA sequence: TGTGCCAGCAGTATTCCGGGACAGGACTCCTACGAGCAGTACTTC. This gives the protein CASSIPGQDSYEQYF.

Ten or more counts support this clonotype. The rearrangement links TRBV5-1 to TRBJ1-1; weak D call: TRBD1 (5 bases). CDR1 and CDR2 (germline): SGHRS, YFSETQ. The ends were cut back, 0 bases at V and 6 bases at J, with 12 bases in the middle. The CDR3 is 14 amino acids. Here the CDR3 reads CASSLGGVGPEAFF. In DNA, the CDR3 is TGCGCCAGCAGCTTGGGGGGCGTTGGTCCTGAAGCTTTCTTT.

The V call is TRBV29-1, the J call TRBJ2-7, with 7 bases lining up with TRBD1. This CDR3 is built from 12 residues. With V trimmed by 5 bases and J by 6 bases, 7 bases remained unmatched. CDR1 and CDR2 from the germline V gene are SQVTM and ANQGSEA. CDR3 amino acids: CSVMRAGGEQYF. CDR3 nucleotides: TGCAGCGTTATGAGGGCAGGGGGCGAGCAGTACTTC.

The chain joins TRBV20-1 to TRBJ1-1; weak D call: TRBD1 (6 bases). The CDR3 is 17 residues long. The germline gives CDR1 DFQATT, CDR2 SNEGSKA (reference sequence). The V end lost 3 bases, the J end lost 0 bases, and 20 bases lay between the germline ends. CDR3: CSASLPRGGLMNTEAFF. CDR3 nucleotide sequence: TGCAGTGCTAGTTTGCCCAGGGGCGGGCTGATGAACACTGAAGCTTTCTTT.